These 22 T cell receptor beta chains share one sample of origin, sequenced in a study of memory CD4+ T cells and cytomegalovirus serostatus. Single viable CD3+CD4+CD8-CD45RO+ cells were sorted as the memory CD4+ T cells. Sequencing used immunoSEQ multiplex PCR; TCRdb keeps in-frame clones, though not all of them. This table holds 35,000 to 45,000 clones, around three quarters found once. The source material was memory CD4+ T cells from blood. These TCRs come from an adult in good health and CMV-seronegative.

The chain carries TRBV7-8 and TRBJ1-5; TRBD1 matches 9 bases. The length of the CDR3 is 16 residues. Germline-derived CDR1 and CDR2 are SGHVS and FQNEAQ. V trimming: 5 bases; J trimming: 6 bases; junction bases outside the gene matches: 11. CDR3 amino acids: CASSPRTGVGAQPQHF. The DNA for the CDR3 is TGTGCCAGCAGCCCACGGACAGGGGTCGGGGCTCAGCCCCAGCATTTT.

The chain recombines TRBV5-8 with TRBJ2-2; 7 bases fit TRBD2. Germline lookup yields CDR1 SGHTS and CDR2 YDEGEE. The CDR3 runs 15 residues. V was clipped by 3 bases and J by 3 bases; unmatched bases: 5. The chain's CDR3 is CASSSLAGDTGELFF. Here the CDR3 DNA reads TGTGCCAGCAGCTCCTTGGCGGGGGACACCGGGGAGCTGTTTTTT.

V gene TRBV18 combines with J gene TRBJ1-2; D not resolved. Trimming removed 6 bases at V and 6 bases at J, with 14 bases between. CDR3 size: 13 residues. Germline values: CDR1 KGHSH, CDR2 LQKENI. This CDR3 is CASSRKSGDGYTF. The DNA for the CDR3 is TGTGCCAGCTCCCGAAAGTCAGGAGATGGCTACACCTTC.

The CDR3 DNA follows: TGTGCCAGCAGTGACCCCGGGACAGGGAGGAATTCACCCCTCCACTTT. Its translation is CASSDPGTGRNSPLHF. The V call is TRBV25-1, the J call TRBJ1-6, with 9 nucleotides matching TRBD1. Looked up from germline, CDR1 is MGHDK and CDR2 is SYGVNS. The CDR3 loop spans 16 amino acids. The V gene end was trimmed by 3 bases and the J gene end by 7 bases; junction bases not matched to a gene: 7.

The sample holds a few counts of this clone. The CDR3 region is CAWSDREQPQHF. The DNA of the CDR3 is TGTGCCTGGAGTGACAGGGAACAGCCCCAGCATTTT. J is TRBJ1-5 and V is TRBV30; a possible D gene is TRBD1 (6 bases). The ends were cut back, 1 base at V and 7 bases at J, with 8 bases in the middle. From germline, CDR1 is GTSNPN and CDR2 SVGIG (reference sequence). CDR3 length: 12 residues.

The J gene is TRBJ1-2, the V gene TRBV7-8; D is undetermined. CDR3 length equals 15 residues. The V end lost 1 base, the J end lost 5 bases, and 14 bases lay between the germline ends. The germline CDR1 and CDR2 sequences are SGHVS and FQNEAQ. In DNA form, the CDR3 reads TGTGCCAGCAGCTTAGACGCGGGAGTAGGGTATGGCTACACCTTC. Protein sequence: CASSLDAGVGYGYTF.

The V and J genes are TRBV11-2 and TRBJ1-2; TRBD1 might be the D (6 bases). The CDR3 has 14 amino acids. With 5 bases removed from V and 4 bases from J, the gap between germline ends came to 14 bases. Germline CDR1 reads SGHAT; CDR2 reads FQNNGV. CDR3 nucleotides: TGTGCCAGCAGCCTGATAGCGGACAGCTATGGCTACACCTTC. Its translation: CASSLIADSYGYTF.

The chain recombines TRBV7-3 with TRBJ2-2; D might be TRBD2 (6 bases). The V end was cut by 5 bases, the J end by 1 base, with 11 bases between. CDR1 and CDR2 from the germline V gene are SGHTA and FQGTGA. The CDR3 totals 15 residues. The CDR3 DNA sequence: TGTGCCAGCAGCCCCGGAGGGGAGAACACCGGGGAGCTGTTTTTT. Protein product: CASSPGGENTGELFF.

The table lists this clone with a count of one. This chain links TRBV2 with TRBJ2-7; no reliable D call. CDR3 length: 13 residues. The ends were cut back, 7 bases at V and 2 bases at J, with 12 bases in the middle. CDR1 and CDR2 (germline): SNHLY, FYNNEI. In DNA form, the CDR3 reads TGTGCCAGCACTCAAGGGCACCCCTACGAGCAGTACTTC. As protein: CASTQGHPYEQYF.

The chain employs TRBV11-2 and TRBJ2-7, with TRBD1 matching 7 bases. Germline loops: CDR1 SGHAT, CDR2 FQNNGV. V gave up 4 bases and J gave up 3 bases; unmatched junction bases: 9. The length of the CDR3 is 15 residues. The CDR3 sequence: CASSSRDRDFYEQYF. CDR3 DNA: TGTGCCAGCAGCTCCCGGGACAGAGATTTCTACGAGCAGTACTTC.

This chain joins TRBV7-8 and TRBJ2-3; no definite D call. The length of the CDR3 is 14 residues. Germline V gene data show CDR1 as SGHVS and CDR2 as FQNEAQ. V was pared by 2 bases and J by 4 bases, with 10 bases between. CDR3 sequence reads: CASSLRSSADTQYF. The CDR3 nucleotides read TGTGCCAGCAGCTTACGCTCATCAGCAGATACGCAGTATTTT.

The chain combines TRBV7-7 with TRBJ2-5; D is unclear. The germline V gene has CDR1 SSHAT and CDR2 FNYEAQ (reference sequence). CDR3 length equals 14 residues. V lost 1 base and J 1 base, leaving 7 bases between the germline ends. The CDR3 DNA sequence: TGTGCCAGCAGCTTAGATGGGTTCCAAGAGACCCAGTACTTC. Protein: CASSLDGFQETQYF.

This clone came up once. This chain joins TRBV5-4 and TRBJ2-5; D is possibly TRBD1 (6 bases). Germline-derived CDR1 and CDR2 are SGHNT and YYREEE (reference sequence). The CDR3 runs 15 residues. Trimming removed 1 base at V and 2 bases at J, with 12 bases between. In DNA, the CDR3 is TGTGCCAGCAGCTTGTTCCGGACAGCGCAAGAGACCCAGTACTTC. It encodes CASSLFRTAQETQYF. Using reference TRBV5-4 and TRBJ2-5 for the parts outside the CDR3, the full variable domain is ETGVTQSPTHLIKTRGQQVTLRCSSQSGHNTVSWYQQALGQGPQFIFQYYREEENGRGNFPPRFSGLQFPNYSSELNVNALELDDSALYLCASSLFRTAQETQYFGPGTRLLVL.

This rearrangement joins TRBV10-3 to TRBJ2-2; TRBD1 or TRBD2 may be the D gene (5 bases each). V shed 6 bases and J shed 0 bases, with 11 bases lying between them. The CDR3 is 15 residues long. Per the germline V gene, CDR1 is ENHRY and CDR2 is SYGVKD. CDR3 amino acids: CAISRDPSNTGELFF. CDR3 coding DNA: TGTGCCATCAGCCGGGACCCGTCGAACACCGGGGAGCTGTTTTTT.

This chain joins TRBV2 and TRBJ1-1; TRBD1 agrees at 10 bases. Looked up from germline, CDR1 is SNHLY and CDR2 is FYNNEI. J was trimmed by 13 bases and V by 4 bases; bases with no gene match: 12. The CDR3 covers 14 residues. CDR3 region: CASSVRGQGTEFFF. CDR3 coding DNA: TGTGCCAGCAGTGTGAGGGGACAGGGGACCGAGTTTTTCTTT.

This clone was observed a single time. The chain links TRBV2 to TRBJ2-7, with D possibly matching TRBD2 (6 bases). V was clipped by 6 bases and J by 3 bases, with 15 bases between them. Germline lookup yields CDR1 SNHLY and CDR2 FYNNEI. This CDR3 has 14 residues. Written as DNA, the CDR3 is TGTGCCAGCAGGGACCCGGGACTGAACTACGAGCAGTACTTC. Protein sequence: CASRDPGLNYEQYF.

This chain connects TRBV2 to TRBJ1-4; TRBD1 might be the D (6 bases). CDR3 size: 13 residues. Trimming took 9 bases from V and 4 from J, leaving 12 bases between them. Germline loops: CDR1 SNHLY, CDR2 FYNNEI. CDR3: CASKQGFNEKLFF. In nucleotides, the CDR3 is TGTGCCAGTAAACAGGGTTTTAATGAAAAACTGTTTTTT.

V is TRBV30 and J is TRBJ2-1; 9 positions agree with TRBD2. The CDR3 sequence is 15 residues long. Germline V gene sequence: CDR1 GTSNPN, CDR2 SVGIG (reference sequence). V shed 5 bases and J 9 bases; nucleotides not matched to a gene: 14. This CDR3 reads CAWGSRRGGNAEQFF. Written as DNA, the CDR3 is TGTGCCTGGGGATCACGGCGGGGGGGCAATGCTGAGCAGTTCTTC.

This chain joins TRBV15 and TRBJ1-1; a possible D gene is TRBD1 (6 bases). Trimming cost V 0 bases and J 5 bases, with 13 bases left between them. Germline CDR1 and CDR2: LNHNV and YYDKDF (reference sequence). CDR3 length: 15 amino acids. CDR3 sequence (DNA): TGTGCCACCAGCAGAGAGTCGGGGGCGCAGACTGAAGCTTTCTTT. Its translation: CATSRESGAQTEAFF. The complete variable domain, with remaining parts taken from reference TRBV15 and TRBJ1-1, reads DAMVIQNPRYQVTQFGKPVTLSCSQTLNHNVMYWYQQKSSQAPKLLFHYYDKDFNNEADTPDNFQSRRPNTSFCFLDIRSPGLGDTAMYLCATSRESGAQTEAFFGQGTRLTVV.

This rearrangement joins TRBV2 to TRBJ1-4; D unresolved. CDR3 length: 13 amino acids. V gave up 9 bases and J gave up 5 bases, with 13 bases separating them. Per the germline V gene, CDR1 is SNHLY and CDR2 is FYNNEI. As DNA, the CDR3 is TGTGCCAGTTCGGCCAACTTAAATGAAAAACTGTTTTTT. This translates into CASSANLNEKLFF.

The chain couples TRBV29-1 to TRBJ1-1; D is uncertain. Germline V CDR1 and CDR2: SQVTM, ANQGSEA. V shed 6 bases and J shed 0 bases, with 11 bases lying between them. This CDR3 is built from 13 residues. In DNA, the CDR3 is TGCAGCGTGTCGGGTCACCTGAACACTGAAGCTTTCTTT. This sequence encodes CSVSGHLNTEAFF.

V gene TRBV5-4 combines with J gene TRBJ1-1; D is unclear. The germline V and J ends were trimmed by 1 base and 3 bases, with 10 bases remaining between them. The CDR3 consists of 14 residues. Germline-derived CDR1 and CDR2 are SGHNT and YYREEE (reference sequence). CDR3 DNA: TGTGCCAGCAGCTTGCGTAGCGGCTACACTGAAGCTTTCTTT. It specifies CASSLRSGYTEAFF.